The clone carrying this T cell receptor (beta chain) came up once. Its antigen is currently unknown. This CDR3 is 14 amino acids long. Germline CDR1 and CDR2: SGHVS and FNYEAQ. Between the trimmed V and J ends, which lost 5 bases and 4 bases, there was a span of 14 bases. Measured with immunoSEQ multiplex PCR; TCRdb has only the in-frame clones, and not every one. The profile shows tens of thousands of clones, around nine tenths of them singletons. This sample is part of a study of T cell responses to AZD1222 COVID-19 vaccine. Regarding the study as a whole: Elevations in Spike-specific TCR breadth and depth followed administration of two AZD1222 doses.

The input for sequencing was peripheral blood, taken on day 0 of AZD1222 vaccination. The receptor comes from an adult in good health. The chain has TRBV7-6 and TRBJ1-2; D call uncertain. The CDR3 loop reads CASSPTRLSYGYTF. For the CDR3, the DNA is TGTGCCAGCAGCCCGACCAGGCTCTCCTATGGCTACACCTTC.